These 28 T cell receptor beta chains came from one sample sequenced in a study of T cell responses to AZD1222 COVID-19 vaccine. Repertoires were generated with immunoSEQ multiplex PCR, while TCRdb's copy carries only in-frame clones and drops some. The profile shows around 120,000 clones, 87% of them singletons. Sequenced here: peripheral blood, sampled 28 days after the second AZD1222 dose. These receptors all stem from an adult who received the AZD1222 COVID-19 vaccine.

The chain uses TRBV28 and TRBJ1-2; maybe TRBD1 (6 bases). The CDR3 has 14 amino acids. V lost 1 base and J lost 8, with 14 bases in between. CDR1 and CDR2 (germline): MDHEN, SYDVKM. CDR3 in amino acids: CASSLFRMGAGYTF. CDR3 coding DNA: TGTGCCAGCAGTTTATTCCGTATGGGGGCCGGCTACACCTTC.

This CDR3 is CASSLLRPGENYGYTF. CDR3 bases: TGTGCCAGCAGTTTATTAAGGCCAGGGGAGAACTATGGCTACACCTTC. The rearrangement joins TRBV28 to TRBJ1-2; D might be TRBD1 (6 bases). CDR1 is MDHEN and CDR2 is SYDVKM in the germline V gene. V dropped 1 base and J dropped 2 bases, with 14 bases sitting between them. The CDR3 is 16 amino acids.

This chain links TRBV5-4 with TRBJ2-1; the match to TRBD2 covers 9 bases. V was clipped by 5 bases and J by 4 bases; unmatched bases: 16. The germline V gene encodes CDR1 SGHNT and CDR2 YYREEE (reference sequence). CDR3 length: 18 residues. CDR3 nucleotide sequence: TGTGCCAGCAGAGGGTCCCCGGGCCTAGCGGGACCTTACAATGAGCAGTTCTTC. Translating gives CASRGSPGLAGPYNEQFF.

The CDR3 here is CASSSVGTVQETQYF. CDR3 nucleotide sequence: TGTGCCAGCAGCTCGGTTGGGACGGTCCAAGAGACCCAGTACTTC. The chain employs TRBV5-4 and TRBJ2-5, with D perhaps assigned TRBD1 or TRBD2 (5 bases each). The germline V and J ends were trimmed by 3 bases and 1 base, with 13 bases remaining between them. Germline CDR1 and CDR2: SGHNT and YYREEE (reference sequence). This CDR3 region has 15 residues.

The chain has TRBV24-1 and TRBJ2-1, with a weak D call TRBD1 (5 bases). Trimming took off 2 bases at V and 4 bases at J, with 17 bases between the two ends. Germline CDR1 reads KGHDR; CDR2 reads SFDVKD. The CDR3 has 17 amino acids. CDR3 in DNA: TGTGCCACCAGTGATTCTCCCGGGCAGGGTCAGTACAATGAGCAGTTCTTC. Protein sequence: CATSDSPGQGQYNEQFF.

The rearrangement joins TRBV5-1 to TRBJ2-7; TRBD2 might be the D (6 bases). The CDR3 contains 15 residues. V was cut by 0 bases and J by 6 bases, with 16 bases left in between. Germline loops: CDR1 SGHRS, CDR2 YFSETQ. The CDR3 bases are TGCGCCAGCAGCTTGGCTTCGGGAGTAGGCGGCGAGCAGTACTTC. This codes for CASSLASGVGGEQYF.

This clone was picked up one time. The chain couples TRBV15 to TRBJ1-2; D uncertain. Trimming took 2 bases from V and 1 from J, leaving 8 bases between them. Germline V lookup: CDR1 LNHNV, CDR2 YYDKDF (reference sequence). The CDR3 extends over 14 amino acids. CDR3 coding DNA: TGTGCCACCAGCAGAACCGACGTTAACTATGGCTACACCTTC. Its translation is CATSRTDVNYGYTF. The full variable domain, completed using reference TRBV15 and TRBJ1-2, is DAMVIQNPRYQVTQFGKPVTLSCSQTLNHNVMYWYQQKSSQAPKLLFHYYDKDFNNEADTPDNFQSRRPNTSFCFLDIRSPGLGDTAMYLCATSRTDVNYGYTFGSGTRLTVV.

The V and J genes are TRBV3-1 (or the pseudogene TRBV3-2) and TRBJ1-2; maybe TRBD1 (6 bases). Trimming left V 5 bases short and J 12 bases short, with 16 bases between. The CDR3 runs to 12 residues. The germline V gene has CDR1 LGHDT and CDR2 YNNKEL (reference sequence). This CDR3 is CASSVLGGGNTF. CDR3 nucleotides: TGTGCCAGCAGCGTGCTTGGGGGCGGTAACACCTTC.

The chain has TRBV19 and TRBJ2-5; D unresolved. The V gene lost 4 bases and the J gene lost 2 bases, with 14 bases spanning the gap. The CDR3 spans 15 residues. The germline gives CDR1 LNHDA, CDR2 SQIVND (reference sequence). CDR3: CASSTGRVNQETQYF. CDR3 bases: TGTGCCAGTAGTACAGGCCGGGTCAATCAAGAGACCCAGTACTTC.

The chain links TRBV5-6 to TRBJ2-1, with 13 nucleotides matching TRBD2. The ends lost 4 bases at V and 10 bases at J; junction bases unmatched: 17. The CDR3 loop spans 18 amino acids. Germline loops: CDR1 SGHDT, CDR2 YYEEEE. DNA of the CDR3: TGTGCCAGCAGCCATAGACTAGCGGGAGGAGGTAGAGGGAAAGAGCAGTTCTTC. It translates to CASSHRLAGGGRGKEQFF.

This clone has only one observation. The chain couples TRBV3-1 (or the pseudogene TRBV3-2) to TRBJ1-4; the D gene is possibly TRBD1 (5 bases). The germline V gene has CDR1 LGHDT and CDR2 YNNKEL (reference sequence). Trimming removed 1 base at V and 8 bases at J, with 11 bases between. This CDR3 comprises 14 residues. This CDR3 is CASSQAAGREKLFF. DNA for the CDR3: TGTGCCAGCAGCCAAGCTGCAGGGAGGGAAAAACTGTTTTTT.

DNA of the CDR3: TGTGCCAGCAGCCAAGACGGGGATACGCAGTATTTT. Its protein product is CASSQDGDTQYF. The J gene is TRBJ2-3, the V gene TRBV3-1 (or the pseudogene TRBV3-2); D not resolved. Germline V lookup: CDR1 LGHDT, CDR2 YNNKEL (reference sequence). The CDR3 totals 12 residues. With 0 bases removed from V and 6 bases from J, the gap between germline ends came to 4 bases.

The J gene is TRBJ2-1, the V gene TRBV19, with 8 positions matching TRBD2. The CDR3 has 15 amino acids. Germline-derived CDR1 and CDR2 are LNHDA and SQIVND (reference sequence). The J segment lost 0 bases and the V segment lost 8 bases, leaving 6 bases of the junction unmatched. CDR3 coding DNA: TGTGCCAGTCGAAGCGGGAGTGGCTCCTACAATGAGCAGTTCTTC. Translating gives CASRSGSGSYNEQFF.

The chain uses TRBV7-2 and TRBJ2-2; 13 bases map to TRBD2. V dropped 4 bases and J dropped 6; count of bases not matched to a gene: 8. The CDR3 totals 17 residues. Germline V gene sequence: CDR1 SGHTA, CDR2 FQGNSA. CDR3 in DNA: TGTGCCAGCAGCTGGGGACTAGCGGGATCTTTTGCCGGGGAGCTGTTTTTT. This translates into CASSWGLAGSFAGELFF. The full variable domain, rest sourced from reference TRBV7-2 and TRBJ2-2, is GAGVSQSPSNKVTEKGKDVELRCDPISGHTALYWYRQSLGQGLEFLIYFQGNSAPDKSGLPSDRFSAERTGGSVSTLTIQRTQQEDSAVYLCASSWGLAGSFAGELFFGEGSRLTVL.

The V gene is TRBV11-2, the J gene TRBJ1-3, with D possibly matching TRBD1 (5 bases). V was clipped by 4 bases and J by 3 bases, with 10 bases between them. The CDR3 is 14 amino acids. Germline V lookup: CDR1 SGHAT, CDR2 FQNNGV. The DNA of the CDR3 is TGTGCCAGCAGCTATCGACAGTTTGGAAACACCATATATTTT. The encoded protein is CASSYRQFGNTIYF.

This chain joins TRBV4-1 and TRBJ2-7; a possible D gene is TRBD2 (5 bases). The V and J ends lost 0 bases and 3 bases respectively, with 15 bases between them. The CDR3 is 16 amino acids. In germline, CDR1 is MGHRA, CDR2 YSYEKL. The CDR3 DNA reads as TGCGCCAGCAGCCAAGATGATCGGCTAGCTATCTACGAGCAGTACTTC. This sequence encodes CASSQDDRLAIYEQYF.

The CDR3 protein is CASSIGERVTYEQYF. The DNA of the CDR3 is TGTGCCAGTAGTATAGGTGAGCGGGTGACCTACGAGCAGTACTTC. V and J are TRBV19 and TRBJ2-7, with D perhaps TRBD2 (6 bases). Per germline, CDR1 LNHDA and CDR2 SQIVND (reference sequence). Trimming shortened V by 1 base and J by 2 bases, and 12 bases separated the two germline ends. The CDR3 sequence is 15 residues long.

The gene calls are TRBV7-6 and TRBJ1-5; D not certain. CDR3 length: 16 residues. Trimming took 1 base from V and 0 from J, leaving 10 bases between them. Germline CDR1 and CDR2: SGHVS and FNYEAQ. This CDR3 is CASSLGSAISNQPQHF. The CDR3 DNA is TGTGCCAGCAGCTTAGGGTCAGCGATTAGCAATCAGCCCCAGCATTTT.

V is TRBV6-1 and J is TRBJ2-3, with 10 nucleotides matching TRBD2. The length of the CDR3 is 15 residues. CDR1 and CDR2 from the germline V gene are MNHNS and SASEGT. Losses at the gene ends were 2 bases for V and 3 bases for J; bases not matched to a gene: 2. The CDR3, as DNA: TGTGCCAGCAGTGAACTAGCGGGAGTTACAGATACGCAGTATTTT. Encoded protein: CASSELAGVTDTQYF.

V and J are TRBV28 and TRBJ1-1; 8 bases map to TRBD1. The CDR3 length is 14 residues. Germline CDR1 reads MDHEN; CDR2 reads SYDVKM. V lost 6 bases to trimming and J lost 0 bases; unmatched junction nucleotides: 3. CDR3 sequence: CASSRQGMNTEAFF. Written as DNA, the CDR3 is TGTGCCAGCAGCCGACAGGGGATGAACACTGAAGCTTTCTTT.

The genes are TRBV6-4 and TRBJ2-7; no clear D. CDR3 length: 10 residues. Germline-derived CDR1 and CDR2 are MRHNA and SNTAGT. The V end lost 8 bases, the J end lost 9 bases, and 11 bases lay between the germline ends. CDR3 nucleotides: TGTGCCAGCGGCGAGATCGTGCAGTACTTC. This translates into CASGEIVQYF.

V and J are TRBV2 and TRBJ2-7; TRBD1 aligns across 9 bases. Per germline, CDR1 SNHLY and CDR2 FYNNEI. V lost 9 bases to trimming and J lost 6 bases; unmatched junction nucleotides: 6. The CDR3 sequence is 12 residues long. In DNA form, the CDR3 reads TGTGCCAGGGGGACAGGGTTAGGCGAGCAGTACTTC. It yields the protein CARGTGLGEQYF.

The V gene is TRBV3-1 (or the pseudogene TRBV3-2), the J gene TRBJ2-3; D remains unclear. This CDR3 region has 13 residues. Trimming left V 2 bases short and J 2 bases short, with 5 bases between. Germline V lookup: CDR1 LGHDT, CDR2 YNNKEL (reference sequence). DNA for the CDR3: TGTGCCAGCAGCCAAATCAACACAGATACGCAGTATTTT. Translation: CASSQINTDTQYF.

The genes are TRBV7-9 and TRBJ1-1; the D is unclear. Germline loops: CDR1 SEHNR, CDR2 FQNEAQ (reference sequence). The CDR3 is made up of 12 amino acids. V was trimmed by 5 bases and J by 9 bases, leaving 13 bases between them. In DNA, the CDR3 is TGTGCCAGCAGCCCCCTGGTATCCCAAGCTTTCTTT. This encodes CASSPLVSQAFF.

This sequence joins TRBV5-1 and TRBJ1-6; 8 nucleotides line up with TRBD1. The length of the CDR3 is 14 residues. Germline V lookup: CDR1 SGHRS, CDR2 YFSETQ. V dropped 3 bases and J dropped 8; count of bases not matched to a gene: 4. This CDR3 reads CASSSGQGYSPLHF. Written as DNA, the CDR3 is TGCGCCAGCAGCTCAGGACAGGGTTATTCACCCCTCCACTTT.

V gene TRBV5-4 combines with J gene TRBJ2-5, with 8 bases aligning to TRBD1. With 4 bases clipped from V and 7 bases from J, the junction kept 12 bases outside the gene matches. Germline CDR1 and CDR2: SGHNT and YYREEE (reference sequence). This CDR3 comprises 15 residues. CDR3 coding DNA: TGTGCCAGCAGCCACACACAGGGGGATCTTGGGACCCAGTACTTC. Translated, it gives CASSHTQGDLGTQYF.

V usage is TRBV5-3 and J usage is TRBJ1-2; TRBD1 aligns across 7 bases. TRBV5-3 is an ORF, with its function uncertain. Unmatched junction bases numbered 10, after V lost 3 bases and J lost 8 bases. This CDR3 is 14 amino acids long. The CDR3 protein is CARSCQGDVNGYTF. The CDR3 region has the DNA TGTGCCAGAAGCTGTCAGGGGGATGTCAACGGCTACACCTTC.

This clone was found a few times. The chain is built from TRBV5-1 and TRBJ2-7; 14 bases are shared with TRBD2. CDR3 length: 17 residues. V shed 4 bases and J 3 bases; nucleotides not matched to a gene: 9. Germline assignment: CDR1 SGHRS and CDR2 YFSETQ. The CDR3 DNA sequence: TGCGCCAGCAGCCACGGGACTAGCGGGAGCCGGGTCTACGAGCAGTACTTC. It specifies CASSHGTSGSRVYEQYF.